This T cell receptor beta chain was obtained from a study of persistence of HIV-infected CD4 T cells. Overlapping HIV-1 Gag 15-mer peptides at 0.85 to 1 ug per peptide per mL were used. Memory cells lacking CD40L and CD69 with high CD45RO were sorted. Sequencing used immunoSEQ version 4 in survey mode. Here immunoSEQ multiplex PCR was the method, and the copy in TCRdb shows in-frame clones only, minus some. The sample lists about 40,000 clones, around 82% occurring once. Regarding this clone: Its cognate antigen is unknown.

This TCR was sampled from an adult man with HIV who was CMV-seropositive. The sequences come from CD4+ T cells sorted from PBMCs after approximately 19-hour stimulation, collected from a patient who received antiretroviral therapy.

CDR3 DNA: TGTGCCAGCTCACAAGGACAGACCGAAACCATTCAGTACTTC. Its protein is CASSQGQTETIQYF. The chain couples TRBV18 to TRBJ2-4; D possibly corresponds to TRBD1 (6 bases). Germline assignment: CDR1 KGHSH and CDR2 LQKENI. The V end lost 4 bases, the J end lost 9 bases, and 16 bases lay between the germline ends. CDR3 length: 14 residues.